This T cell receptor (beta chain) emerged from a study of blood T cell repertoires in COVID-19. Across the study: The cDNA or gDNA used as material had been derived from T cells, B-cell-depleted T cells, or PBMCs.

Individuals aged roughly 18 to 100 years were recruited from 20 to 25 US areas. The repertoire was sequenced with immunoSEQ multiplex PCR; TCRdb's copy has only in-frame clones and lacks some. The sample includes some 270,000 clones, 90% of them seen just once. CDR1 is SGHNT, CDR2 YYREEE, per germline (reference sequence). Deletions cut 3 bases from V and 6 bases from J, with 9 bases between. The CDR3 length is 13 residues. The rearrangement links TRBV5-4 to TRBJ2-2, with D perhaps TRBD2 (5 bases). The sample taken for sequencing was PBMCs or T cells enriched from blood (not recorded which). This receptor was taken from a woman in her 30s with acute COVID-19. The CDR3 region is CASSWRASGELFF. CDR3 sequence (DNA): TGTGCCAGCAGCTGGCGGGCCTCCGGGGAGCTGTTTTTT.